What follows are 28 T cell receptor beta chains derived from one specimen sequenced in a study of OX40 agonist ivuxolimab in advanced cancers. Libraries were prepared by immunoSEQ multiplex PCR; TCRdb keeps only in-frame clonotypes and omits some of them. The data contain around 25,000 clones, over 65% of them singletons. The material sequenced was CD4+ or CD8+ T cells sorted from blood, taken in a trial of the OX40 agonist ivuxolimab. These receptors originate from an adult with an advanced solid tumor such as melanoma, head and neck, liver or kidney cancer.

This rearrangement joins TRBV4-3 to TRBJ2-5; D possibly corresponds to TRBD2 (6 bases). The CDR3 runs to 15 residues. Germline CDR1 reads LGHNA; CDR2 reads YSLEER. The V end lost 0 bases, the J end lost 6 bases, and 14 bases lay between the germline ends. CDR3 bases: TGCGCCAGCAGCCAAGATTGGCTAGCGTCCAAGACCCAGTACTTC. Translation: CASSQDWLASKTQYF.

The V gene is TRBV5-4, the J gene TRBJ1-2, with TRBD1 matching 7 bases. The CDR3 extends over 14 amino acids. Germline trimming cut 4 bases from V and 5 bases from J; bases unmatched to any gene: 8. CDR1 and CDR2 (germline): SGHNT, YYREEE (reference sequence). CDR3: CASSLGQLAYGYTF. The CDR3 DNA reads as TGTGCCAGCAGCCTGGGACAGTTAGCATATGGCTACACCTTC.

The table lists this clone with a few counts. The genes are TRBV19 and TRBJ1-5; 7 bases align to TRBD1. Trimming removed 2 bases from V and 7 bases from J; junction bases left unmatched: 8. Germline loops: CDR1 LNHDA, CDR2 SQIVND (reference sequence). The CDR3 spans 15 residues. DNA of the CDR3: TGTGCCAGTAGTATACAGAGGGGGCATAGACAGCCCCAGCATTTT. Protein sequence: CASSIQRGHRQPQHF. The full variable domain, with the rest looked up from reference TRBV19 and TRBJ1-5, is DGGITQSPKYLFRKEGQNVTLSCEQNLNHDAMYWYRQDPGQGLRLIYYSQIVNDFQKGDIAEGYSVSREKKESFPLTVTSAQKNPTAFYLCASSIQRGHRQPQHFGDGTRLSIL.

CDR3 coding DNA: TGCGCCAGCAGCGGGGACAACACAGATACGCAGTATTTT. Protein: CASSGDNTDTQYF. The V call is TRBV5-1, the J call TRBJ2-3, with D possibly matching TRBD1 (6 bases). This CDR3 region has 13 residues. CDR1 and CDR2 from the germline V gene are SGHRS and YFSETQ. The ends were cut back, 4 bases at V and 2 bases at J, with 8 bases in the middle.

This clone was observed a handful of times. The chain recombines TRBV6-6 with TRBJ1-2, with a possible D match to TRBD1 (5 bases). The CDR3 is 13 residues long. Between the trimmed V and J ends, which lost 6 bases and 3 bases, there was a span of 11 bases. CDR1 is MNHNY and CDR2 is SVGAGI in the germline V gene (reference sequence). This CDR3 is CASSSGTDYGYTF. CDR3 DNA: TGTGCCAGCAGCTCCGGGACTGACTATGGCTACACCTTC.

The chain links TRBV6-1 to TRBJ2-7; 8 bases align to TRBD1. The V gene end was trimmed by 6 bases and the J gene end by 3 bases; junction bases not matched to a gene: 4. CDR1 is MNHNS, CDR2 SASEGT, per germline. The CDR3 runs 13 residues. The CDR3 DNA sequence: TGTGCCAGCAGCGAACAGGGGGACTACGAGCAGTACTTC. This codes for CASSEQGDYEQYF.

CDR3 loop: CASSFEWTANTDTQYF. CDR3 coding DNA: TGTGCCAGCAGTTTTGAGTGGACAGCTAATACAGATACGCAGTATTTT. The rearrangement links TRBV28 to TRBJ2-3, with D possibly TRBD1 on 6 matching bases. This CDR3 comprises 16 residues. Germline V gene lookup returns CDR1 MDHEN and CDR2 SYDVKM. Trimming stripped 3 bases from V and 3 bases from J, with 16 bases between.

This clone has just one count. The chain has TRBV23-1 and TRBJ1-3; unclear D gene. TRBV23-1 is an open reading frame whose function is uncertain. V lost 6 bases to trimming and J lost 4 bases, with 13 bases between them. The CDR3 contains 14 residues. In DNA, the CDR3 is TGCGCCAGCAGCCCTGTGGTGGCAGGAAACACCATATATTTT. Translated, it gives CASSPVVAGNTIYF.

This chain connects TRBV7-3 to TRBJ2-1; D not certain. Germline V gives CDR1 SGHTA, CDR2 FQGTGA. This CDR3 contains 12 residues. Trimming removed 1 base at V and 6 bases at J, with 4 bases between. The CDR3 sequence: CASSLNANEQFF. The CDR3 nucleotides are TGTGCCAGCAGCTTAAACGCCAATGAGCAGTTCTTC.

The gene calls are TRBV4-3 and TRBJ2-2; the D gene is possibly TRBD1 (5 bases). Germline CDR1 and CDR2: LGHNA and YSLEER. Deletions cut 0 bases from V and 4 bases from J, with 9 bases between. The CDR3 is 15 residues long. CDR3 in DNA: TGCGCCAGCAGCCAAGATCGACAGCCCACCGGGGAGCTGTTTTTT. It specifies CASSQDRQPTGELFF.

In regard to this clone: An end of the junction does not agree with germline; a read error may underlie this. The chain carries TRBV5-1 and TRBJ2-3; 9 bases match TRBD1. The CDR3 spans 16 residues. Germline V lookup: CDR1 SGHRS, CDR2 YFSETQ. The CDR3 sequence: CASSLMPGQGTDTQYF. CDR3 in DNA: TGCGCCAGCAGCTTAATGCCGGGACAGGGCACGGATACGCAGTATTTT.

The CDR3 DNA follows: TGTGCCAGTAGTCGGACTAGCGGGGGGGATGAGCAGTTCTTC. It translates to CASSRTSGGDEQFF. The chain is built from TRBV19 and TRBJ2-1; TRBD2 aligns across 15 bases. Germline V lookup: CDR1 LNHDA, CDR2 SQIVND (reference sequence). The CDR3 has 14 residues. V trimming: 5 bases; J trimming: 8 bases; junction bases outside the gene matches: 1.

The chain employs TRBV6-5 and TRBJ1-2, with D hard to call. The V and J ends lost 2 bases and 2 bases respectively, with 9 bases between them. The germline V gene encodes CDR1 MNHEY and CDR2 SVGAGI. The CDR3 is made up of 14 amino acids. CDR3 protein: CASSYRAGNYGYTF. CDR3 coding DNA: TGTGCCAGCAGTTACCGGGCAGGAAACTATGGCTACACCTTC.

The V gene is TRBV27, the J gene TRBJ1-3; no definite D call. CDR1 is MNHEY and CDR2 is SMNVEV in the germline V gene (reference sequence). The ends were cut back, 2 bases at V and 2 bases at J, with 7 bases in the middle. This CDR3 contains 14 residues. CDR3 DNA: TGTGCCAGCAGTTTACGCAGCGCTGGAAACACCATATATTTT. It translates to CASSLRSAGNTIYF.

The V gene is TRBV6-1, the J gene TRBJ1-6; D uncertain. This CDR3 is 11 amino acids long. The germline V and J ends were trimmed by 6 bases and 7 bases, with 4 bases remaining between them. CDR1 MNHNS and CDR2 SASEGT come from the germline V gene. This CDR3 is CASSRNSPLHF. The CDR3 DNA follows: TGTGCCAGCAGCCGCAATTCACCCCTCCACTTT.

The chain couples TRBV28 to TRBJ1-1; D unclear. The CDR3 is 11 residues long. V was clipped by 6 bases and J by 8 bases, with 10 bases between them. Germline V CDR1 and CDR2: MDHEN, SYDVKM. The CDR3 reads CASRQNLEAFF. The DNA for the CDR3 is TGTGCCAGCAGACAGAATTTAGAAGCTTTCTTT. Complete variable domain (other parts from reference TRBV28 and TRBJ1-1): DVKVTQSSRYLVKRTGEKVFLECVQDMDHENMFWYRQDPGLGLRLIYFSYDVKMKEKGDIPEGYSVSREKKERFSLILESASTNQTSMYLCASRQNLEAFFGQGTRLTVV.

This clone was seen only a few times. The chain recombines TRBV28 with TRBJ2-7; tentatively, D is TRBD1 (7 bases). Germline V gene data show CDR1 as MDHEN and CDR2 as SYDVKM. The CDR3 loop spans 13 amino acids. V lost 8 bases and J 0 bases, leaving 11 bases between the germline ends. Here the CDR3 reads CASGGTVSYEQYF. The CDR3 DNA follows: TGTGCCAGCGGGGGGACAGTCTCCTACGAGCAGTACTTC.

The chain links TRBV5-4 to TRBJ1-1, with no clear D. This CDR3 comprises 16 residues. Trimming cost V 4 bases and J 3 bases, with 19 bases left between them. CDR1 and CDR2 from the germline V gene are SGHNT and YYREEE (reference sequence). CDR3 sequence: CASSQVRAGGYTEAFF. Written as DNA, the CDR3 is TGTGCCAGCAGCCAAGTACGCGCCGGAGGGTACACTGAAGCTTTCTTT.

The rearrangement joins TRBV18 to TRBJ1-1, with 9 nucleotides matching TRBD1. Looked up from germline, CDR1 is KGHSH and CDR2 is LQKENI. This CDR3 is built from 15 residues. The trim removed 2 bases at V and 3 bases at J, leaving 4 bases unmatched. CDR3 in DNA: TGTGCCAGCTCACCAGGGACAGGGAGTGACACTGAAGCTTTCTTT. Its translation: CASSPGTGSDTEAFF.

This clone has only one observation. The chain recombines TRBV6-5 with TRBJ2-4; 7 bases align to TRBD1. V trimming: 8 bases; J trimming: 4 bases; junction bases outside the gene matches: 5. Germline V gene sequence: CDR1 MNHEY, CDR2 SVGAGI. The CDR3 has 13 residues. DNA of the CDR3: TGTGCCAGCCGCCGGGACAGAAAAAACATTCAGTACTTC. Translated, it gives CASRRDRKNIQYF.

The chain combines TRBV30 with TRBJ2-2; 7 bases are a match to TRBD1. From germline, CDR1 is GTSNPN and CDR2 SVGIG (reference sequence). The V and J ends lost 3 bases and 6 bases, in that order; junction bases with no gene match: 4. CDR3 length: 13 residues. CDR3 sequence reads: CAWRAQGAGELFF. CDR3 nucleotides: TGTGCCTGGAGGGCTCAGGGGGCCGGGGAGCTGTTTTTT.

The table lists this clone with a count of one. The genes are TRBV19 and TRBJ2-1; TRBD2 is a possible D gene (6 bases). Per the germline V gene, CDR1 is LNHDA and CDR2 is SQIVND (reference sequence). V lost 3 bases and J 2 bases, leaving 11 bases between the germline ends. This CDR3 contains 15 residues. The CDR3 here is CASSIVASAYNEQFF. The CDR3 DNA reads as TGTGCCAGTAGTATCGTGGCTAGCGCCTACAATGAGCAGTTCTTC.

The J gene is TRBJ2-7, the V gene TRBV7-2, with 11 bases fitting TRBD1. V was clipped by 5 bases and J by 0 bases; unmatched bases: 3. The CDR3 spans 15 residues. The germline V gene has CDR1 SGHTA and CDR2 FQGNSA. In nucleotides, the CDR3 is TGTGCCAGCAGCGACGGGACAGGGGGCTCCTACGAGCAGTACTTC. Its protein is CASSDGTGGSYEQYF.

The V gene is TRBV11-2, the J gene TRBJ2-3; possible D gene TRBD1, 6 bases. This CDR3 contains 18 residues. The V end was cut by 6 bases, the J end by 1 base, with 23 bases between. The germline gives CDR1 SGHAT, CDR2 FQNNGV. As DNA, the CDR3 is TGTGCCAGCAGTTCCAGGGGTTACACCCCGGGCCGCACAGATACGCAGTATTTT. This translates into CASSSRGYTPGRTDTQYF.

The chain has TRBV4-1 and TRBJ1-2; 7 bases align to TRBD1. CDR1 MGHRA and CDR2 YSYEKL come from the germline V gene. The CDR3 consists of 16 residues. V dropped 2 bases and J dropped 7; count of bases not matched to a gene: 13. The CDR3 loop is CASSQTMDRSSLGYTF. The CDR3, as DNA: TGCGCCAGCAGCCAAACCATGGACAGGTCGTCTCTTGGCTACACCTTC.

This clone was seen only once. This chain's CDR3 is CASSIGGNTEAFF. In DNA, the CDR3 is TGTGCCAGTAGTATAGGAGGGAACACTGAAGCTTTCTTT. This chain uses TRBV19 with TRBJ1-1; D call uncertain. The CDR3 totals 13 residues. The germline gives CDR1 LNHDA, CDR2 SQIVND (reference sequence). The V gene lost 1 base and the J gene lost 1 base, with 4 bases spanning the gap.

V is TRBV5-8 and J is TRBJ1-5, with D hard to call. The CDR3 covers 17 residues. V gave up 3 bases and J gave up 4 bases, with 20 bases separating them. Germline V gene sequence: CDR1 SGHTS, CDR2 YDEGEE. In DNA form, the CDR3 reads TGTGCCAGCAGCTCCATACTGATTAACAGCGGAAATCAGCCCCAGCATTTT. It codes for CASSSILINSGNQPQHF.

This rearrangement joins TRBV6-5 to TRBJ2-7, with 10 bases fitting TRBD1. CDR3 length: 14 residues. V shed 5 bases, J shed 6 bases, and the junction held 7 bases outside the gene matches. Germline loops: CDR1 MNHEY, CDR2 SVGAGI. The CDR3 region is CASSPTGTGAEQYF. For the CDR3, the DNA is TGTGCCAGCAGTCCTACCGGGACAGGGGCCGAGCAGTACTTC.